This TCR beta chain is drawn from a study of human T cells and chemical hapten exposure. Background on the study: The variation in per-sample TCR yields arose mainly from small differences in pooled library volumes.

The sample's time point: patch test 1, 2 weeks after DPC sensitization. As to treatment: therapeutic diphenylcyclopropenone sensitization with weekly scalp DPC. Total RNA was extracted from unfractionated whole blood. TCRdb fed the RACE reads into MiXCR, producing one record per CDR3 protein. The sample includes roughly 50,000 distinct CDR3 sequences, approximately 11% of them seen just once. This CDR3 is 13 amino acids long. V lost 2 bases to trimming and J lost 3 bases, with 7 bases between them. This clonotype was counted many times. Antigen: not known. General study points: All donors were alopecia patients, so their immunity may differ from that of healthy people. Positive correlation was observed between PT1 expanded TCR counts and patch test score.

The receptor was derived from a woman aged 40 to 50 with alopecia areata. Some clones in this sample may be carry-over from other donors' samples. The chain combines TRBV12-3 or TRBV12-4 with TRBJ1-1; no clear D gene. The sequences come from whole blood, collected in connection with sensitization to the hapten diphenylcyclopropenone (DPC). CDR3 nucleotides: TGTGCCAGCAGTTTATCCGGGGACACTGAAGCTTTCTTT. Amino acid sequence: CASSLSGDTEAFF.